The 23 T cell receptor beta chains in this list originate from one sample, sequenced in a study of human thymus T cells. Sequencing used immunoSEQ multiplex PCR; TCRdb keeps in-frame clones, though not all of them. The sample shows tens of thousands of clones, 85% to 95% of them seen only once. The sample consisted of blood. The receptors here all came from a girl under two years old with a congenital heart defect but otherwise immunologically healthy.

This clone was observed a few times. The chain links TRBV11-2 to TRBJ2-4, with D possibly being TRBD1 (6 bases). Looked up from germline, CDR1 is SGHAT and CDR2 is FQNNGV. This CDR3 contains 17 residues. Trimming removed 2 bases at V and 0 bases at J, with 14 bases between. CDR3 sequence (DNA): TGTGCCAGCAGCTTAAGGACAGCTACCCGAGCCAAAAACATTCAGTACTTC. This translates into CASSLRTATRAKNIQYF.

The chain links TRBV19 to TRBJ2-3; possibly TRBD2 for D (5 bases). Germline CDR1 and CDR2: LNHDA and SQIVND (reference sequence). Trimming took off 5 bases at V and 4 bases at J, with 13 bases between the two ends. The CDR3 extends over 14 amino acids. DNA of the CDR3: TGTGCCAGTAGTGTACTTCTACTAGCAGATACGCAGTATTTT. Protein product: CASSVLLLADTQYF.

This sequence joins TRBV9 and TRBJ1-1, with 8 bases identical to TRBD1. CDR1 and CDR2 from the germline V gene are SGDLS and YYNGEE. V shed 3 bases, J shed 5 bases, and the junction held 12 bases outside the gene matches. This CDR3 is built from 16 residues. This chain's CDR3 is CASSAGTGKKGTEAFF. The DNA for the CDR3 is TGTGCCAGCAGCGCCGGGACAGGTAAAAAGGGAACTGAAGCTTTCTTT.

The chain uses TRBV19 and TRBJ1-1, with no clear D. Trimming cost V 6 bases and J 0 bases, with 8 bases left between them. The germline gives CDR1 LNHDA, CDR2 SQIVND (reference sequence). CDR3 length: 13 residues. The CDR3 spells CASRDPMNTEAFF. DNA for the CDR3: TGTGCCAGTAGGGACCCAATGAACACTGAAGCTTTCTTT.

This chain joins TRBV27 and TRBJ1-1, with D perhaps matching TRBD1 (6 bases). The germline V gene encodes CDR1 MNHEY and CDR2 SMNVEV (reference sequence). The CDR3 is 13 residues long. Trimming cost V 3 bases and J 9 bases, with 14 bases left between them. The CDR3: CASSLGGAHKAFF. CDR3 DNA: TGTGCCAGCAGTTTGGGGGGGGCGCATAAAGCTTTCTTT.

The gene calls are TRBV5-5 and TRBJ2-3; D is unresolved. The germline V and J ends were trimmed by 0 bases and 6 bases, with 11 bases remaining between them. The V gene's germline CDR1 is SGHKS and CDR2 YYEKEE (reference sequence). This CDR3 region has 14 residues. The CDR3 DNA is TGTGCCAGCAGCTTGGTTTCAATGGCGGATACGCAGTATTTT. As protein: CASSLVSMADTQYF.

The genes are TRBV19 and TRBJ1-1; no definite D call. Germline loops: CDR1 LNHDA, CDR2 SQIVND (reference sequence). Trimming took 1 base from V and 1 from J, leaving 4 bases between them. This CDR3 spans 13 amino acids. The CDR3: CASSIGANTEAFF. As DNA, the CDR3 is TGTGCCAGTAGTATAGGTGCGAACACTGAAGCTTTCTTT.

This chain uses TRBV6-5 with TRBJ2-1; D gene unclear. The germline CDR1 and CDR2 sequences are MNHEY and SVGAGI. With 8 bases removed from V and 5 bases from J, the gap between germline ends came to 7 bases. This CDR3 has 11 amino acids. In DNA, the CDR3 is TGTGCCAGCGCTCGAAACAATGAGCAGTTCTTC. Its protein product is CASARNNEQFF.

A single count supports this clone. This chain joins TRBV11-2 and TRBJ1-2, with D perhaps TRBD1 (5 bases). Trimming shortened V by 7 bases and J by 2 bases, and 20 bases separated the two germline ends. Germline V gene lookup returns CDR1 SGHAT and CDR2 FQNNGV. The CDR3 covers 16 residues. In DNA, the CDR3 is TGTGCCAGCACCCTTAGCGGGGGGGACTGGAACTATGGCTACACCTTC. This gives the protein CASTLSGGDWNYGYTF. The whole variable domain, remainder taken from reference TRBV11-2 and TRBJ1-2, is EAGVAQSPRYKIIEKRQSVAFWCNPISGHATLYWYQQILGQGPKLLIQFQNNGVVDDSQLPKDRFSAERLKGVDSTLKIQPAKLEDSAVYLCASTLSGGDWNYGYTFGSGTRLTVV.

The chain couples TRBV2 to TRBJ1-1, with 7 bases identical to TRBD1. Germline trimming cut 2 bases from V and 3 bases from J; bases unmatched to any gene: 6. Germline CDR1 and CDR2: SNHLY and FYNNEI. The CDR3 consists of 15 residues. This chain's CDR3 is CASSEKRGRDTEAFF. DNA for the CDR3: TGTGCCAGCAGTGAAAAGAGGGGGCGAGACACTGAAGCTTTCTTT.

The chain is built from TRBV28 and TRBJ2-7; a weak D match, TRBD1 (5 bases). The CDR3 loop spans 15 amino acids. Per the germline V gene, CDR1 is MDHEN and CDR2 is SYDVKM. Trimming shortened V by 8 bases and J by 0 bases, and 17 bases separated the two germline ends. The CDR3 sequence: CASGRARQGSYEQYF. The CDR3 bases are TGTGCCAGCGGAAGGGCCCGGCAGGGCTCCTACGAGCAGTACTTC.

The chain couples TRBV21-1 to TRBJ2-1; TRBD2 reflects the table's D call only, with no check against the DNA. TRBV21-1 is designated a pseudogene. The CDR3 spans 12 residues. This CDR3 is CASSHLGNEQFF. For the CDR3, the DNA is TGTGCCAGCAGCCATCTAGGCAATGAGCAGTTCTTC.

This chain uses TRBV7-2 with TRBJ1-5; the D gene is possibly TRBD1 (5 bases). This CDR3 has 15 residues. Germline V gene data show CDR1 as SGHTA and CDR2 as FQGNSA. With 5 bases removed from V and 0 bases from J, the gap between germline ends came to 11 bases. This CDR3 reads CASSLRGTSNQPQHF. The CDR3 bases are TGTGCCAGCAGCCTCCGGGGGACTAGCAATCAGCCCCAGCATTTT.

The CDR3 loop reads CASPTPYNEQFF. CDR3 nucleotides: TGCGCCAGCCCAACCCCCTACAATGAGCAGTTCTTC. The rearrangement uses TRBV5-1 and TRBJ2-1; D not resolved. The CDR3 sequence is 12 residues long. The V end was cut by 7 bases, the J end by 2 bases, with 7 bases between. Germline V gene lookup returns CDR1 SGHRS and CDR2 YFSETQ.

The chain links TRBV28 to TRBJ1-1; tentative D call: TRBD1 (5 bases). Germline CDR1 is MDHEN and CDR2 is SYDVKM. Trimming cost V 5 bases and J 5 bases, with 15 bases left between them. The CDR3 has 14 amino acids. The CDR3 loop is CASSNRGGRTEAFF. In DNA, the CDR3 is TGTGCCAGCAGTAATCGGGGGGGGAGAACTGAAGCTTTCTTT.

The V call is TRBV7-9, the J call TRBJ2-7, with D maybe TRBD1 (6 bases). CDR1 SEHNR and CDR2 FQNEAQ come from the germline V gene (reference sequence). CDR3 size: 14 residues. With 2 bases removed from V and 2 bases from J, the gap between germline ends came to 10 bases. CDR3 in DNA: TGTGCCAGCAGCTTACCAGGGGCTCCCTACGAGCAGTACTTC. Protein: CASSLPGAPYEQYF.

The chain employs TRBV2 and TRBJ2-2, with D tentatively TRBD2 (5 bases). The CDR3 spans 14 residues. The germline V gene encodes CDR1 SNHLY and CDR2 FYNNEI. Trimming left V 2 bases short and J 5 bases short, with 9 bases between. CDR3 DNA sequence: TGTGCCAGCAGTGAACAACGGGGAACCGGGGAGCTGTTTTTT. Translated, it gives CASSEQRGTGELFF.

The V gene is TRBV25-1, the J gene TRBJ2-1; 9 bases align to TRBD1. With 4 bases clipped from V and 3 bases from J, the junction kept 7 bases outside the gene matches. There are 16 residues in the CDR3. Germline V gene lookup returns CDR1 MGHDK and CDR2 SYGVNS. The CDR3 here is CASSGEGQGHYNEQFF. Written as DNA, the CDR3 is TGTGCCAGCAGTGGAGAGGGACAGGGACACTACAATGAGCAGTTCTTC.

This chain connects TRBV7-2 to TRBJ1-3; 8 bases are a match to TRBD1. Germline CDR1 SGHTA, CDR2 FQGNSA. The junction had 14 bases not matched to a gene; V was cut back by 6 bases and J by 4 bases. The CDR3 is made up of 17 amino acids. CDR3 sequence: CASRFLNQGAKGNTIYF. The CDR3 coding sequence is TGTGCCAGCAGATTCCTGAACCAGGGGGCTAAAGGAAACACCATATATTTT.

The V gene is TRBV10-3, the J gene TRBJ2-3; 9 bases map to TRBD1. J gave up 3 bases and V 2 bases, and 0 bases lay outside the gene matches. This CDR3 is 14 amino acids long. Germline CDR1 reads ENHRY; CDR2 reads SYGVKD. The CDR3 sequence is CAISEGQGTDTQYF. CDR3 nucleotide sequence: TGTGCCATCAGTGAGGGACAGGGGACAGATACGCAGTATTTT.

This clone was observed a single time. The chain carries TRBV5-1 and TRBJ2-2; unclear D gene. The CDR3 has 14 amino acids. Deletions cut 5 bases from V and 2 bases from J, with 10 bases between. CDR1 and CDR2 (germline): SGHRS, YFSETQ. This chain's CDR3 is CASRFGPNTGELFF. In DNA form, the CDR3 reads TGCGCCAGCAGGTTTGGGCCCAACACCGGGGAGCTGTTTTTT.

The chain is built from TRBV27 and TRBJ2-3; no firm D call. This CDR3 contains 13 residues. The germline CDR1 and CDR2 sequences are MNHEY and SMNVEV (reference sequence). Trimming cost V 7 bases and J 8 bases, with 16 bases left between them. For the CDR3, the DNA is TGTGCCAGCACGGGTCGGGTTACGGGTACGCAGTATTTT. Translating it yields CASTGRVTGTQYF.

V is TRBV5-1 and J is TRBJ2-7; D perhaps matches TRBD2 (5 bases). Germline CDR1 is SGHRS and CDR2 is YFSETQ. V was shortened by 3 bases and J by 6 bases, with 10 bases between the two germline ends. The length of the CDR3 is 12 residues. CDR3 DNA sequence: TGCGCCAGCAGCTACAATAGCGTCGAGCAGTACTTC. This gives the protein CASSYNSVEQYF.